A selection of T cell receptor beta chains follows, all from one sample in a study of T cells in localized non-small cell lung cancer. The assay was immunoSEQ multiplex PCR, and TCRdb's table has in-frame clones only and misses some. Altogether 75,000 to 90,000 clones are present, 84% being singletons, with the ten largest covering 2.8%. This material consisted of peripheral blood, taken before any cancer treatment. The receptors here all came from a man aged 40-75 years with stage I lung adenocarcinoma. Both conserved end residues are part of each CDR3. D genes are given only for firm matches. The size entry is marked missing in some rows and otherwise reads once, few, many or a size class.

clone size	D gene	J gene	V gene	CDR3 length	CDR3 protein	CDR3 DNA
-	-	TRBJ2-1	TRBV5-1	14	CASSFERVDNEQFF	TGCGCCAGCAGCTTTGAGCGGGTAGACAATGAGCAGTTCTTC
-	-	TRBJ1-4	TRBV15	16	CATSRDVRGLNEKLFF	TGTGCCACCAGCAGAGATGTTAGGGGTCTGAATGAAAAACTGTTTTTT
-	TRBD1	TRBJ1-4	TRBV7-9	15	CASSSGDRNNEKLFF	TGTGCCAGCAGCTCCGGGGACAGAAATAATGAAAAACTGTTTTTT
-	-	TRBJ2-3	TRBV7-6	13	CASSLAPAVTQYF	TGTGCCAGCAGCTTAGCTCCGGCGGTTACGCAGTATTTT
-	-	TRBJ1-1	TRBV13	13	CASSPEMNTEAFF	TGTGCCAGCTCACCCGAAATGAACACTGAAGCTTTCTTT
-	TRBD1	TRBJ1-1	TRBV6-5	14	CASSSGQGGTEAFF	TGTGCCAGCAGTTCTGGACAGGGAGGGACTGAAGCTTTCTTT
-	-	TRBJ2-3	TRBV2	11	CASSLRDTQYF	TGTGCCAGCAGTCTTCGAGATACGCAGTATTTT
-	TRBD2	TRBJ2-7	TRBV5-1	15	CASSRVGASGNEQYF	TGCGCCAGCAGCCGTGTAGGGGCTAGCGGGAACGAGCAGTACTTC
-	TRBD2	TRBJ2-1	TRBV27	19	CASSPGLAEGGMRYNEQFF	TGTGCCAGCAGCCCGGGACTAGCTGAAGGAGGAATGCGCTACAATGAGCAGTTCTTC
-	-	TRBJ2-3	TRBV4-1	15	CASSRRDTSTDTQYF	TGCGCCAGCAGCCGCCGAGATACTAGCACAGATACGCAGTATTTT
-	TRBD2	TRBJ2-2	TRBV27	16	CASSFGLAGPTGELFF	TGTGCCAGCAGTTTTGGACTAGCGGGCCCCACCGGGGAGCTGTTTTTT
-	TRBD2	TRBJ2-3	TRBV7-9	14	CASSIGGGTDTQYF	TGTGCCAGCAGCATCGGGGGGGGCACAGATACGCAGTATTTT
-	-	TRBJ2-5	TRBV7-3	13	CASSLIIGETQYF	TGTGCCAGCAGCTTAATAATTGGAGAGACCCAGTACTTC
-	TRBD1	TRBJ1-2	TRBV5-6	15	CASRLQGNPSYGYTF	TGTGCCAGCAGGTTACAGGGGAATCCTAGCTATGGCTACACCTTC
-	-	TRBJ1-2	TRBV11-2	17	CASSLGENAGRRGGYTF	TGTGCCAGCAGCTTAGGGGAGAACGCTGGCCGGAGGGGTGGCTACACCTTC
-	TRBD2	TRBJ2-7	TRBV5-1	14	CASSEGDSGSEQYF	TGCGCCAGCAGCGAGGGTGATAGCGGGAGCGAGCAGTACTTC
once	TRBD1	TRBJ1-4	TRBV9	15	CASSVQGQGAGKLFF	TGTGCCAGCAGCGTGCAGGGACAGGGCGCCGGGAAACTGTTTTTT
-	-	TRBJ1-1	TRBV7-9	15	CASSFIQGKGTEAFF	TGTGCCAGCAGCTTCATTCAGGGGAAGGGGACTGAAGCTTTCTTT
once	-	TRBJ2-1	TRBV28	15	CASSHLTPGYNEQFF	TGTGCCAGCAGCCATCTTACCCCGGGCTACAATGAGCAGTTCTTC
-	-	TRBJ1-5	TRBV28	16	CASSSLGQKSNQPQHF	TGTGCCAGCAGTTCCCTAGGACAGAAGAGCAATCAGCCCCAGCATTTT
-	-	TRBJ1-1	TRBV18	15	CASSRRAGDNTEAFF	TGTGCCAGCTCACGCCGTGCAGGGGACAACACTGAAGCTTTCTTT
-	-	TRBJ1-1	TRBV5-1	13	CASSLETGTEAFF	TGCGCCAGCAGCTTGGAGACTGGTACTGAAGCTTTCTTT
-	TRBD2	TRBJ2-7	TRBV4-1	17	CASSQLTSGRAQGEQYF	TGCGCCAGCAGCCAATTGACTAGCGGGAGGGCCCAGGGAGAGCAGTACTTC
once	-	TRBJ2-7	TRBV5-1	15	CASSLEPSEPYEQYF	TGCGCCAGCAGCTTGGAGCCTAGCGAACCCTACGAGCAGTACTTC
once	-	TRBJ1-1	TRBV7-2	14	CASSSGQSNTEAFF	TGTGCCAGCAGCTCTGGTCAATCTAACACTGAAGCTTTCTTT
few	-	TRBJ1-2	TRBV5-5	13	CASSLEIGYGYTF	TGTGCCAGCAGCCTGGAGATCGGCTATGGCTACACCTTC
once	-	TRBJ2-3	TRBV7-9	18	CASSLAGPSPGATDTQYF	TGTGCCAGCAGCTTAGCGGGACCTAGCCCCGGCGCCACAGATACGCAGTATTTT
-	-	TRBJ2-3	TRBV10-3	15	CAIRQPRGTTDTQYF	TGTGCCATCAGGCAGCCTCGCGGGACCACAGATACGCAGTATTTT
-	TRBD1	TRBJ1-1	TRBV7-9	14	CASSLQGVNTEAFF	TGTGCCAGCAGTTTACAGGGGGTGAACACTGAAGCTTTCTTT
few	-	TRBJ1-6	TRBV6-5	15	CASRQGFSYNSPLHF	TGTGCCAGCAGACAGGGTTTTTCCTATAATTCACCCCTCCACTTT
-	-	TRBJ2-2	TRBV4-1	16	CASSRGAGWNTGELFF	TGCGCCAGCAGCCGAGGGGCAGGGTGGAACACCGGGGAGCTGTTTTTT
-	TRBD2	TRBJ2-1	TRBV19	15	CASSIIGGRWNEQFF	TGTGCCAGTAGTATCATCGGCGGGAGGTGGAATGAGCAGTTCTTC
-	TRBD1	TRBJ2-1	TRBV6-1	16	CASSAPGTVNHNEQFF	TGTGCCAGCAGTGCGCCAGGGACAGTTAACCACAATGAGCAGTTCTTC
-	-	TRBJ1-1	TRBV19	15	CASSINARANTEAFF	TGTGCCAGTAGTATAAACGCGAGGGCGAACACTGAAGCTTTCTTT
-	TRBD2	TRBJ2-5	TRBV6-1	15	CASSAEGLAGETQYF	TGTGCCAGCAGCGCGGAGGGGCTAGCGGGAGAGACCCAGTACTTC
-	TRBD1	TRBJ2-2	TRBV29-1	13	CSGRTGGTGELFF	TGCAGCGGAAGGACAGGGGGCACCGGGGAGCTGTTTTTT
-	TRBD2	TRBJ2-5	TRBV5-4	15	CASSPGLAGQETQYF	TGTGCCAGCAGCCCTGGACTAGCGGGACAAGAGACCCAGTACTTC
once	TRBD1	TRBJ2-1	TRBV27	13	CASRGQGNDEQFF	TGTGCCAGCAGGGGACAGGGGAACGATGAGCAGTTCTTC
-	-	TRBJ1-5	TRBV5-5	16	CASSLGMGGRGQPQHF	TGTGCCAGCAGCTTGGGTATGGGGGGGCGCGGACAGCCCCAGCATTTT
-	-	TRBJ1-6	TRBV27	14	CASSAWDGSSPLHF	TGTGCCAGCAGTGCCTGGGACGGAAGTTCACCCCTCCACTTT
-	TRBD1	TRBJ1-2	TRBV4-3	15	CASSHLGTGRYGYTF	TGCGCCAGCAGCCATTTAGGGACAGGGCGCTATGGCTACACCTTC
-	TRBD1	TRBJ1-2	TRBV6-1	14	CASSGVQGAGGYTF	TGTGCCAGCAGTGGGGTCCAGGGGGCAGGTGGCTACACCTTC
-	TRBD2	TRBJ2-3	TRBV5-1	15	CASSPLAGDTDTQYF	TGCGCCAGCAGCCCCCTAGCGGGTGACACAGATACGCAGTATTTT
-	-	TRBJ1-5	TRBV19	15	CASSIIPQGNQPQHF	TGTGCCAGTAGTATTATCCCTCAGGGAAATCAGCCCCAGCATTTT
few	-	TRBJ1-1	TRBV11-1	15	CASSSSDGGAFKAFF	TGTGCCAGCAGCTCCAGCGACGGGGGGGCGTTTAAGGCTTTCTTT
once	TRBD2	TRBJ2-1	TRBV30	17	CAWSAWLSGREYNEQFF	TGTGCCTGGAGTGCCTGGTTAAGCGGGAGGGAATACAATGAGCAGTTCTTC
-	TRBD2	TRBJ2-2	TRBV7-2	17	CASSLSWSSGRTGELFF	TGTGCCAGCAGCTTAAGCTGGTCTAGCGGACGCACCGGGGAGCTGTTTTTT
-	TRBD1	TRBJ2-7	TRBV28	14	CASSSTGEEYEQYF	TGTGCCAGCAGTTCGACAGGGGAGGAGTACGAGCAGTACTTC
-	-	TRBJ2-1	TRBV20-1	11	CSLGDGNEQFF	TGCAGTTTGGGGGATGGCAATGAGCAGTTCTTC
few	-	TRBJ1-1	TRBV7-3	12	CASSSPGAEAFF	TGTGCCAGCAGCTCCCCCGGGGCTGAAGCTTTCTTT
-	-	TRBJ2-3	TRBV5-1	15	CASSTGPIATDTQYF	TGCGCCAGCAGCACTGGACCTATCGCCACAGATACGCAGTATTTT
-	-	TRBJ2-7	TRBV13	11	CASSKQGEQYF	TGTGCCAGCAGCAAGCAGGGGGAGCAGTACTTC
-	-	TRBJ2-5	TRBV5-1	15	CASSPVVSGRETQYF	TGCGCCAGCAGCCCGGTGGTTTCGGGTAGGGAGACCCAGTACTTC
-	TRBD2	TRBJ2-7	TRBV4-2	16	CASSQEPSGSVYEQYF	TGTGCCAGCAGCCAAGAGCCTAGCGGGAGTGTCTACGAGCAGTACTTC
-	TRBD1	TRBJ2-7	TRBV19	13	CASMGQGSYEQYF	TGTGCCAGTATGGGACAGGGTAGCTACGAGCAGTACTTC
-	TRBD1	TRBJ2-1	TRBV5-1	14	CASSLQGIPNEQFF	TGCGCCAGCAGCCTACAGGGGATACCCAATGAGCAGTTCTTC
-	TRBD1	TRBJ1-2	TRBV5-1	14	CASSSNQGVYGYTF	TGCGCCAGCAGCTCTAATCAGGGGGTCTATGGCTACACCTTC